This TCR beta chain was sequenced during a study of shared clonotypes between healthy human individuals. Germline-derived CDR1 and CDR2 are KGHSH and LQKENI. The CDR3 spans 15 residues. J was trimmed by 0 bases and V by 4 bases; bases with no gene match: 2. Generated by immunoSEQ multiplex PCR, the TCRdb table keeps only in-frame clones and is missing some. The sample consists of fewer than 1.4 million clones, 75% to 80% of them appearing once. The sequenced sample consisted of memory CD4+ T cells from PBMCs. Noted subset: CD45RA-negative fraction. The receptor was isolated from a man aged 18 to 30 in good health. Some clones in this sample may be carry-over from other donors' samples. The chain has TRBV18 and TRBJ2-7, with 11 bases lining up with TRBD2. This CDR3 reads CASSRLAGGSYEQYF. Written as DNA, the CDR3 is TGTGCCAGCTCACGGCTAGCGGGGGGCTCCTACGAGCAGTACTTC.